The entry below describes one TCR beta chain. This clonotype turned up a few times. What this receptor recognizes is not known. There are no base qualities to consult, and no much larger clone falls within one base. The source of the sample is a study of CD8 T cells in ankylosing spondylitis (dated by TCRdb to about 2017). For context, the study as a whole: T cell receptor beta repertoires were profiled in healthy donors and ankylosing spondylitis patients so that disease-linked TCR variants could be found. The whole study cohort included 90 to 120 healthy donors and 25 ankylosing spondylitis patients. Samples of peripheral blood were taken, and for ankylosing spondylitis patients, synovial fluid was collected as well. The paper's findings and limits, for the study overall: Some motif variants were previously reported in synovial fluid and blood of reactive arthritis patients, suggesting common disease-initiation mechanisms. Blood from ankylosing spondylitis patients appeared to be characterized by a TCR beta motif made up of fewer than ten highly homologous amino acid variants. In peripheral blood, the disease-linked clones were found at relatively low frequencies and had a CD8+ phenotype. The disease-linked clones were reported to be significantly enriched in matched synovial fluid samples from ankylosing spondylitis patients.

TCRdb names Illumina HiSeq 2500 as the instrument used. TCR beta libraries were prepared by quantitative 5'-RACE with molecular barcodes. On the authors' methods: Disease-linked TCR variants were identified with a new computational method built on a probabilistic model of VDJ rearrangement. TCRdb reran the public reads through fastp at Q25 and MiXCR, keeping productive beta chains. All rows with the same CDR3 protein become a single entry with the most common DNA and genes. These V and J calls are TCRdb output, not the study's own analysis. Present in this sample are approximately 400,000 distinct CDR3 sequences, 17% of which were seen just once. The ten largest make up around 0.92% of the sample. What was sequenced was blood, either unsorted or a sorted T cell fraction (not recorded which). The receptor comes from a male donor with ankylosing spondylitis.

Read as DNA, the sequence is TGCAGTGCTCCTTTGGACGGATTCCGTTCCAATGAGCAGTTCTTC. This sequence encodes CSAPLDGFRSNEQFF. The chain was built from TRBV20-1 and TRBJ2-1; the D gene assignment is ambiguous. Inclusive of the bounding cysteine and phenylalanine, the CDR3 is 15 residues long. The DNA shown is the 45-base CDR3, in frame from base 1. The germline ends are 20 bases apart after V is trimmed by 5 bases and J by 6 bases. The germline V gene (reference sequence) yields DFQATT for CDR1 and SNEGSKA for CDR2.